This T cell receptor beta chain was found in a study of CD8+ T cells in alopecia areata. Trimming shortened V by 2 bases and J by 1 base, and 9 bases separated the two germline ends. Germline assignment: CDR1 SNHLY and CDR2 FYNNEI. The CDR3 is 15 amino acids. Documented treatment: oral pan-JAK inhibitor, 5-10 mg twice daily. cDNA reverse transcribed from extracted RNA served as the sequencing template. Method: immunoSEQ multiplex PCR; TCRdb's copy keeps in-frame clones and lacks some. The profile covers some 200,000 clones, with approximately 56% appearing a single time and less than 3.5% taken by the ten largest.

The clonotype was recovered from a human donor with alopecia areata. The sample was CD4+ T cells sorted from blood, taken at week 4, from a patient treated with tofacitinib. The chain is built from TRBV2 and TRBJ1-5; D unclear. The DNA of the CDR3 is TGTGCCAGCAGTGAAACGGTTCCGAGCAATCAGCCCCAGCATTTT. This gives the protein CASSETVPSNQPQHF.